The TCR beta chain under discussion was sequenced for a study of cytomegalovirus exposure and HLA in healthy donors. As concerns this clone: The antigen is unknown.

V trimming: 3 bases; J trimming: 7 bases; junction bases outside the gene matches: 11. Germline CDR1 is KGHSH and CDR2 is LQKENI. This CDR3 comprises 15 residues. PCR amplification relied on 60 Vbeta primers (plus 13 Jbeta primers). This table comes from immunoSEQ multiplex PCR, and its TCRdb copy is limited to in-frame clones, with some not included. The sample has about 220,000 clones, roughly 87% seen once. Whole-study results and caveats: Several top significant clusters appeared, in a later analysis, to be linked to common viral pathogens.

Sequencing was done on a sample of PBMCs. V gene TRBV18 combines with J gene TRBJ2-7; 8 bases map to TRBD1. The origin of this receptor is a middle-aged woman in good health and CMV-seropositive. CDR3 nucleotides: TGTGCCAGCTCACCCTTACAGGGGGTGGAGGGGGAGCAGTACTTC. Encoded protein: CASSPLQGVEGEQYF. The full variable domain, its missing parts supplied by reference TRBV18 and TRBJ2-7, is NAGVMQNPRHLVRRRGQEARLRCSPMKGHSHVYWYRQLPEEGLKFMVYLQKENIIDESGMPKERFSAEFPKEGPSILRIQQVVRGDSAAYFCASSPLQGVEGEQYFGPGTRLTVT.